The 5 T cell receptor beta chains presented below share a single source sample, sequenced in a study of chemoradiotherapy in HPV16-positive cancers. The assay was immunoSEQ multiplex PCR, and TCRdb's table has in-frame clones only and misses some. The table includes approximately 8,300 clones, about 88% detected once. The source material was tumor tissue, sampled from a patient who underwent chemoradiotherapy. Receptors originate from a human donor with HPV-associated anogenital cancer.

The gene calls are TRBV30 and TRBJ2-1, with 7 bases lining up with TRBD2. Germline V gives CDR1 GTSNPN, CDR2 SVGIG (reference sequence). The CDR3 is made up of 16 amino acids. Trimming took 1 base from V and 2 from J; bases not matched to a gene: 8. The CDR3: CAWSGSPGLTYNEQFF. The CDR3 DNA is TGTGCCTGGAGTGGAAGCCCGGGACTAACCTACAATGAGCAGTTCTTC.

The V and J genes are TRBV19 and TRBJ2-3; D not resolved. V lost 0 bases, J lost 0 bases, and 10 bases lay in between. CDR1 is LNHDA, CDR2 SQIVND, per germline (reference sequence). The CDR3 is 16 residues long. The CDR3 region is CASSIEHRPSTDTQYF. The CDR3 DNA sequence: TGTGCCAGTAGTATAGAGCACAGACCTAGCACAGATACGCAGTATTTT.

CDR3 DNA: TGTGCCAGCAGCCGGGACAGGGCATTTGCTGACTACACCTTC. Translation: CASSRDRAFADYTF. V is TRBV7-9 and J is TRBJ1-2; 9 bases map to TRBD1. This CDR3 comprises 14 residues. Per the germline V gene, CDR1 is SEHNR and CDR2 is FQNEAQ (reference sequence). Trimming took 5 bases from V and 10 from J; bases not matched to a gene: 11.

The J gene is TRBJ1-5, the V gene TRBV6-5, with D possibly TRBD1 on 5 matching bases. Trimming left V 5 bases short and J 7 bases short, with 15 bases between. This CDR3 is 14 amino acids long. The V gene's germline CDR1 is MNHEY and CDR2 SVGAGI. This CDR3 is CASSPGTLWQPQHF. The CDR3 DNA follows: TGTGCCAGCAGTCCCGGGACCCTATGGCAGCCCCAGCATTTT.

This sequence joins TRBV27 and TRBJ2-2; 7 bases match TRBD1. With 0 bases clipped from V and 6 bases from J, the junction kept 4 bases outside the gene matches. The CDR3 consists of 15 residues. Germline V gene data show CDR1 as MNHEY and CDR2 as SMNVEV (reference sequence). CDR3 DNA sequence: TGTGCCAGCAGTTTATCGTCACAGGGGTCCGGGGAGCTGTTTTTT. Protein sequence: CASSLSSQGSGELFF.